The present T cell receptor (beta chain) was sequenced within a study of Ad26.COV2.S vaccination and SARS-CoV-2 variants (dated by TCRdb to 2020 to 2022). The study in broad terms: Donors in the vaccine arm were drawn from COV1001, a multicentre, randomized, double-blind, placebo-controlled phase I-IIa trial testing Ad26.COV2.S in healthy adults. Dosing of Ad26.COV2.S was intramuscular, at either 5x10^10 or 1x10^11 viral particles, delivered as one shot or as two shots spaced 56 days apart. TCRbeta repertoire sequencing was used to assess the specificity and breadth of SARS-CoV-2-reactive T cell receptors after Ad26.COV2.S vaccination. A total of 32 samples were included in the TCR-sequenced set, comprising some 20 Ad26.COV2.S vaccine recipients, 5 placebo recipients and 8 SARS-CoV-2 convalescent individuals. Participants in the trial were split at random into five groups of five each, receiving low-dose or high-dose Ad26.COV2.S once or twice, or else placebo on both occasions. Investigators remained blinded to trial group allocation during experiments and outcome assessment.

The CDR3 goes from the cysteine to the phenylalanine over 13 residues. Solely the CDR3 DNA is kept, with 39 bases framed from the first base. CDR1 and CDR2, looked up from the germline V gene (reference sequence), are MNHEY and SMNVEV. A distance of 10 bases separates the germline ends of V and J, which lose 0 bases and 8 bases respectively. A note on this clone: What antigen it recognizes has not been identified. No base-level quality is on record; no much larger clone is a single base apart.

The sample's treatment or condition label is to be understood as: roughly 20 received Ad26.COV2.S at low or high dose, single or two shots; 5 received placebo; per-sample allocation not given. For vaccine and placebo recipients, the sequenced repertoires came from samples collected on day 63 after the first injection. Cohort 1b enrolled about two dozen adults aged 18-55 years at a single site in Boston, USA, between 29 July and 7 August 2020. Ad26.COV2.S was a replication-incompetent adenovirus type 26 vector expressing a prefusion-stabilized SARS-CoV-2 spike protein from the original Wuhan strain. Study-wide conclusions, independent of this receptor: Comparing responses between vaccine doses or regimens was not something the study was powered to do. Higher spike-specific TCR breadth was observed in Ad26.COV2.S recipients than in placebo recipients (P = 0.0014). Non-spike TCR breadth was comparable between vaccine and placebo recipients, consistent with the vaccine containing only spike. After vaccination, substantial breadth of spike-specific CD8+ and CD4+ T cell responses was reported. The authors noted that total T cell responses may have been underestimated by the TCR breadth and depth analyses.

The immunoSEQ Assay was used to sequence TCRbeta CDR3 regions. After extraction, genomic DNA underwent amplification by bias-controlled multiplex PCR, followed by high-throughput sequencing. From the authors' description of their analysis: To quantify the absolute abundance of every unique TCRbeta CDR3 region, sequences were collapsed and filtered. T cell fraction was estimated by normalizing TCRbeta template counts to usable DNA, which was measured by amplifying reference genes present in all nucleated cells. Repertoire TCRs were annotated as SARS-CoV-2-specific by exact matching of V gene, CDR3 amino acid sequence and J gene to a known reactive TCR set. The reference SARS-CoV-2 TCR set was obtained from MIRA and was filtered for enrichment in COVID-19-positive ImmuneCODE repertoires, whereby public or cross-reactive TCRs were removed. Based on the MIRA antigens, annotated TCRs were further analysed at the level of specific ORF or position within ORF. Breadth was defined as annotated unique rearrangements over total unique productive rearrangements; depth was the summed frequency of those rearrangements. Two-sided Wilcoxon rank-sum tests were used to compare TCR breadth between groups. Drawn from immuneACCESS, this table holds only the in-frame rearrangements with V and J called that TCRdb kept. Clones are partly lost; checked studies trace under half to an unresolved V gene and leave the rest unexplained. V, J and clone size reflect that table, while D and trimming were determined from the DNA. This sample lists some 420,000 clones; more than 75% were detected once. The top ten clonotypes cover approximately 4% of the sample.

The V gene is TRBV27 and the J gene is TRBJ1-1, with no D gene named confidently. Sample: peripheral blood, taken in a trial of Ad26.COV2.S vaccine versus placebo. The receptor comes from a person between 18 and 60 years old who received the Ad26.COV2.S COVID-19 vaccine or a placebo. The sequenced DNA: TGTGCCAGCAGTTTATCGAGGTCCACAGAAGCTTTCTTT. Its product reads: CASSLSRSTEAFF.